The following is a TCR beta chain sequence with its context. Other DNA sequences within the sample encode an identical CDR3. The entry originates in a study of shared clonotypes between healthy human individuals. Assay used: immunoSEQ multiplex PCR; TCRdb lists only in-frame clones, some missing. The sample records some 1,900,000 clones, just under 95% being singletons. In the naive CD8 group, cells lacked CD45RO and were positively selected for CCR7, so terminally differentiated effector memory CD45RA+ cells were left out. Germline values: CDR1 SQVTM, CDR2 ANQGSEA. V lost 5 bases and J lost 4; bases outside the gene matches: 2. CDR3 size: 12 residues.

This receptor was obtained from a man between 18 and 29 years old in good health. The chain is built from TRBV29-1 and TRBJ2-7; 10 bases fit TRBD1. What was sequenced was naive CD8+ T cells sorted from blood. The CDR3 DNA is TGCAGCGTTAGACAGGGGGCGTACGAGCAGTACTTC. Translated, it gives CSVRQGAYEQYF.